This entry is about one T cell receptor beta chain. This entry comes from a study of blood T cell repertoires in COVID-19. Original methodology: Amplification of reference gene primers was used by the study to estimate nucleated cell counts. Clones were read by immunoSEQ multiplex PCR, and TCRdb kept only the in-frame ones, dropping some. V and J calls plus clone size are reproduced from that table; the DNA served to infer D and trimming. This repertoire shows 350,000 to 400,000 clones, more than 75% found once; its top ten account for 1.9%. The germline CDR1 and CDR2 sequences are SGHRS and YFSETQ. The CDR3 covers 16 residues. J was trimmed by 7 bases and V by 4 bases; bases with no gene match: 11.

The TCR was taken from a man in his forties in a cohort exposed to, infected with or recovered from COVID-19 (not recorded which). This chain joins TRBV5-1 and TRBJ2-7; the match to TRBD2 covers 13 bases. The sample taken for sequencing was PBMCs or T cells enriched from blood (not recorded which). The CDR3 DNA reads as TGCGCCAGCAGCCCAACCACTAGCGGGAGGGCCTGGGAGCAGTACTTC. Its translation is CASSPTTSGRAWEQYF.